One sample yielded the 9 T cell receptor beta chains listed below, sequenced in a study of CD8 T cells in Susac syndrome. Reverse transcription of about 0.5 to 1 ug RNA used random hexamers. From the immunoSEQ multiplex PCR reads, TCRdb called clonotypes with MiXCR, one entry per CDR3 protein. The repertoire consists of 120,000 to 150,000 distinct CDR3 sequences, with 94% occurring once and the leading ten covering nearly 0.085%. The sequenced sample was CD4+ T cells from PBMCs. All receptors come from a human donor in good health.

This clonotype was counted a single time. The V call is TRBV5-1, the J call TRBJ2-5; D gene unclear. CDR1 is SGHRS, CDR2 YFSETQ, per germline. Deletions cut 0 bases from V and 7 bases from J, with 10 bases between. The CDR3 is 13 residues long. Here the CDR3 reads CASSLEGSGTQYF. CDR3 DNA: TGCGCCAGCAGCTTGGAAGGGTCTGGGACCCAGTACTTC.

This clonotype occurred once. The V gene is TRBV28, the J gene TRBJ1-5; 8 bases map to TRBD1. The trim removed 7 bases at V and 5 bases at J, leaving 7 bases unmatched. This CDR3 comprises 14 residues. Germline V gene sequence: CDR1 MDHEN, CDR2 SYDVKM. In DNA form, the CDR3 reads TGTGCCAGCATTTTCGGACAGGGCTATCAGCCCCAGCATTTT. The encoded protein is CASIFGQGYQPQHF.

J is TRBJ1-1 and V is TRBV9, with a possible D match to TRBD1 (5 bases). The CDR3 consists of 14 residues. The germline CDR1 and CDR2 sequences are SGDLS and YYNGEE. Trimming shortened V by 1 base and J by 1 base, and 8 bases separated the two germline ends. CDR3 DNA: TGTGCCAGCAGCGTAACGACAGCGAACACTGAAGCTTTCTTT. It encodes CASSVTTANTEAFF.

The chain joins TRBV5-1 to TRBJ2-2; D gene ambiguous. This CDR3 is built from 13 residues. V was shortened by 8 bases and J by 0 bases, with 8 bases between the two germline ends. Germline assignment: CDR1 SGHRS and CDR2 YFSETQ. In DNA form, the CDR3 reads TGCGCCAGTTCCCTGCCGAACACCGGGGAGCTGTTTTTT. The encoded protein is CASSLPNTGELFF. Looking up the rest from reference TRBV5-1 and TRBJ2-2 gives the full variable domain: KAGVTQTPRYLIKTRGQQVTLSCSPISGHRSVSWYQQTPGQGLQFLFEYFSETQRNKGNFPGRFSGRQFSNSRSEMNVSTLELGDSALYLCASSLPNTGELFFGEGSRLTVL.

The J gene is TRBJ1-1, the V gene TRBV5-4; D is unresolved. Germline CDR1 SGHNT, CDR2 YYREEE (reference sequence). This CDR3 contains 14 residues. V was pared by 0 bases and J by 1 base, with 7 bases between. CDR3 sequence: CASSLANPNTEAFF. CDR3 coding DNA: TGTGCCAGCAGCTTGGCTAACCCGAACACTGAAGCTTTCTTT.

This clonotype was found once. The chain combines TRBV28 with TRBJ2-3; 8 bases agree with TRBD2. V gave up 5 bases and J gave up 5 bases; unmatched junction bases: 9. This CDR3 comprises 15 residues. CDR1 MDHEN and CDR2 SYDVKM come from the germline V gene. CDR3 coding DNA: TGTGCCAGCAGTCCCCTCGGGGGGGCTGGAGATACGCAGTATTTT. Protein: CASSPLGGAGDTQYF. The full variable domain, rest sourced from reference TRBV28 and TRBJ2-3, is DVKVTQSSRYLVKRTGEKVFLECVQDMDHENMFWYRQDPGLGLRLIYFSYDVKMKEKGDIPEGYSVSREKKERFSLILESASTNQTSMYLCASSPLGGAGDTQYFGPGTRLTVL.

The rearrangement links TRBV5-1 to TRBJ2-5, with D perhaps matching TRBD1 (6 bases). The ends were cut back, 4 bases at V and 5 bases at J, with 27 bases in the middle. The CDR3 totals 18 residues. Germline loops: CDR1 SGHRS, CDR2 YFSETQ. The CDR3 is CASSTRWSRGEGMETQYF. The CDR3 bases are TGCGCCAGCAGCACCCGGTGGAGCAGGGGTGAGGGAATGGAGACCCAGTACTTC.

V gene TRBV5-6 combines with J gene TRBJ1-2, with 8 bases matching TRBD1. V lost 4 bases to trimming and J lost 8 bases; unmatched junction nucleotides: 10. CDR1 is SGHDT and CDR2 is YYEEEE in the germline V gene. The CDR3 runs 14 residues. The CDR3 region is CASSTLDRDEGYTF. The CDR3 DNA reads TGTGCCAGCAGCACCCTGGACAGGGACGAAGGCTACACCTTC.

The rearrangement uses TRBV10-2 and TRBJ1-2; TRBD1 aligns across 7 bases. The CDR3 extends over 15 amino acids. V lost 2 bases to trimming and J lost 0 bases; unmatched junction nucleotides: 3. Germline V lookup: CDR1 WSHSY, CDR2 SAAADI. This chain's CDR3 is CASSERGTANYGYTF. The CDR3 DNA follows: TGCGCCAGCAGTGAGCGTGGGACAGCTAACTATGGCTACACCTTC.